A single sample is the source of the 25 T cell receptor beta chains below, sequenced in a study of T cells in localized non-small cell lung cancer. Sequencing used immunoSEQ multiplex PCR; TCRdb keeps in-frame clones, though not all of them. The data show roughly 18,000 clones, over 75% seen once. The sample consisted of peripheral blood, taken before any cancer treatment. These receptors all stem from a female donor aged 60 or older with stage I lung adenocarcinoma.

The chain has TRBV7-9 and TRBJ1-1, with D tentatively TRBD1 (6 bases). Trimming left V 1 base short and J 1 base short, with 13 bases between. The CDR3 has 16 amino acids. CDR1 is SEHNR and CDR2 is FQNEAQ in the germline V gene (reference sequence). CDR3 sequence: CASSLGGAAWNTEAFF. CDR3 nucleotides: TGTGCCAGCAGCTTAGGGGGGGCTGCGTGGAACACTGAAGCTTTCTTT.

V is TRBV7-9 and J is TRBJ2-7; the match to TRBD2 covers 9 bases. CDR1 is SEHNR, CDR2 FQNEAQ, per germline (reference sequence). The length of the CDR3 is 14 residues. V trimming: 1 base; J trimming: 7 bases; junction bases outside the gene matches: 5. CDR3 sequence reads: CASSLGGGALEQYF. CDR3 in DNA: TGTGCCAGCAGCTTAGGCGGGGGGGCCTTGGAGCAGTACTTC.

The chain is built from TRBV19 and TRBJ1-5, with D maybe TRBD1 (6 bases). Trimming left V 6 bases short and J 6 bases short, with 21 bases between. CDR1 is LNHDA, CDR2 SQIVND, per germline (reference sequence). There are 16 residues in the CDR3. The CDR3 sequence is CASSYRIVQGSQPQHF. CDR3 coding DNA: TGTGCCAGTAGCTACCGTATCGTACAGGGCAGTCAGCCCCAGCATTTT.

The chain links TRBV19 to TRBJ1-2; D is uncertain. V was pared by 1 base and J by 5 bases, with 11 bases between. The CDR3 contains 14 residues. CDR1 LNHDA and CDR2 SQIVND come from the germline V gene (reference sequence). CDR3 sequence reads: CASSIVEEGYGYTF. The CDR3 DNA reads TGTGCCAGTAGTATAGTCGAAGAAGGGTATGGCTACACCTTC.

The rearrangement joins TRBV7-8 to TRBJ1-2; TRBD1 might be the D (5 bases). Trimming shortened V by 0 bases and J by 4 bases, and 12 bases separated the two germline ends. Per the germline V gene, CDR1 is SGHVS and CDR2 is FQNEAQ. The CDR3 loop spans 15 amino acids. The CDR3 here is CASSLASGGGYGYTF. The CDR3, as DNA: TGTGCCAGCAGCTTAGCGAGTGGGGGGGGCTATGGCTACACCTTC.

V and J are TRBV6-5 and TRBJ1-2, with no clear D. Germline V CDR1 and CDR2: MNHEY, SVGAGI. Trimming left V 5 bases short and J 4 bases short, with 14 bases between. This CDR3 has 14 residues. The CDR3 here is CASSNQASGYGYTF. Written as DNA, the CDR3 is TGTGCCAGCAGTAACCAGGCAAGCGGCTATGGCTACACCTTC.

V gene TRBV7-2 combines with J gene TRBJ1-3; perhaps TRBD1 as D (5 bases). The CDR3 covers 16 residues. V lost 1 base, J lost 4 bases, and 14 bases lay in between. Germline V gives CDR1 SGHTA, CDR2 FQGNSA. The CDR3 DNA sequence: TGTGCCAGCAGCTTAGTTGGAGGGGTACAGGGAAACACCATATATTTT. It specifies CASSLVGGVQGNTIYF.

J is TRBJ1-1 and V is TRBV5-6; D is possibly TRBD1 (5 bases). The V and J ends lost 0 bases and 1 base respectively, with 10 bases between them. This CDR3 comprises 15 residues. CDR1 is SGHDT and CDR2 is YYEEEE in the germline V gene. The CDR3 DNA reads TGTGCCAGCAGCTTGGCCGCAGGGAGGAACACTGAAGCTTTCTTT. It specifies CASSLAAGRNTEAFF.

The J gene is TRBJ1-5, the V gene TRBV6-5; a weak D match, TRBD1 (5 bases). The CDR3 sequence is 13 residues long. V lost 6 bases, J lost 7 bases, and 13 bases lay in between. Germline CDR1 MNHEY, CDR2 SVGAGI. The CDR3 region has the DNA TGTGCCAGCAGCCCCGACAGTCGACAGCCCCAGCATTTT. The encoded protein is CASSPDSRQPQHF.

This chain uses TRBV11-2 with TRBJ1-1; D may be TRBD1 (6 bases). V was pared by 7 bases and J by 1 base, with 22 bases between. The CDR3 is 17 residues long. The germline V gene has CDR1 SGHAT and CDR2 FQNNGV. CDR3 residues: CASTPTRAGTPNTEAFF. For the CDR3, the DNA is TGTGCCAGCACCCCAACCCGGGCAGGGACACCGAACACTGAAGCTTTCTTT.

The chain employs TRBV23-1 and TRBJ1-5; 8 bases fit TRBD1. TRBV23-1 carries the ORF label, with uncertain function. J lost 0 bases, V lost 4 bases, and 17 bases had no gene match. This CDR3 is 20 amino acids long. The CDR3, as DNA: TGCGCCAGCAGTCTCCCGAGGGGAGACAGGGGCATTAGTAGCAATCAGCCCCAGCATTTT. This encodes CASSLPRGDRGISSNQPQHF.

This sequence joins TRBV4-2 and TRBJ2-5, with TRBD2 matching over 16 bases. The CDR3 contains 17 residues. Germline V gene sequence: CDR1 LGHNA, CDR2 YNFKEQ. With V trimmed by 3 bases and J by 5 bases, 6 bases remained unmatched. The CDR3 loop reads CASSQGTSGGAGETQYF. In DNA form, the CDR3 reads TGTGCCAGCAGCCAGGGGACTAGCGGGGGGGCCGGGGAGACCCAGTACTTC.

CDR3 amino acids: CASSSSGARQRDTQYF. The CDR3 DNA is TGTGCCAGCAGTTCGTCAGGGGCTAGACAAAGGGATACGCAGTATTTT. This rearrangement joins TRBV27 to TRBJ2-3, with TRBD1 as a possible D gene (6 bases). The V end was cut by 4 bases, the J end by 6 bases, with 20 bases between. The CDR3 contains 16 residues. Germline V lookup: CDR1 MNHEY, CDR2 SMNVEV (reference sequence).

This rearrangement joins TRBV18 to TRBJ1-1; perhaps TRBD1 as D (6 bases). The V end was cut by 4 bases, the J end by 4 bases, with 10 bases between. Germline values: CDR1 KGHSH, CDR2 LQKENI. CDR3 length: 13 amino acids. Written as DNA, the CDR3 is TGTGCCAGCTCACTTACAGGGTCCACTGAAGCTTTCTTT. Translated: CASSLTGSTEAFF.

The V gene is TRBV6-5, the J gene TRBJ1-2; D uncertain. Trimming shortened V by 2 bases and J by 5 bases, and 6 bases separated the two germline ends. Germline assignment: CDR1 MNHEY and CDR2 SVGAGI. The CDR3 sequence is 12 residues long. CDR3 nucleotide sequence: TGTGCCAGCAGTTACGGCCAGTATGGCTACACCTTC. It is translated as CASSYGQYGYTF.

The chain has TRBV5-4 and TRBJ2-5, with a possible D match to TRBD2 (6 bases). The CDR3 runs 19 residues. The V gene lost 6 bases and the J gene lost 0 bases, with 27 bases spanning the gap. From germline, CDR1 is SGHNT and CDR2 YYREEE (reference sequence). Here the CDR3 DNA reads TGTGCCAGCACCCCAGGAGGGGTCGGTTCCCAGGGCAACCAAGAGACCCAGTACTTC. Translated: CASTPGGVGSQGNQETQYF. Combining the CDR3 with reference TRBV5-4 and TRBJ2-5 gives the whole variable domain ETGVTQSPTHLIKTRGQQVTLRCSSQSGHNTVSWYQQALGQGPQFIFQYYREEENGRGNFPPRFSGLQFPNYSSELNVNALELDDSALYLCASTPGGVGSQGNQETQYFGPGTRLLVL.

The table lists this clone with a count of one. This chain links TRBV4-3 with TRBJ1-1, with D possibly matching TRBD1 (5 bases). CDR3 length equals 16 residues. V shed 0 bases and J shed 4 bases, with 15 bases lying between them. The germline CDR1 and CDR2 sequences are LGHNA and YSLEER. The CDR3 spells CASSQDDSRGPTEAFF. CDR3 nucleotides: TGCGCCAGCAGCCAAGACGACAGCCGAGGGCCCACTGAAGCTTTCTTT.

This clone was counted once. DNA of the CDR3: TGCGCCAGCAGCCAAGATCGAGGATCCGAAAAACTGTTTTTT. Amino acids: CASSQDRGSEKLFF. V and J are TRBV4-3 and TRBJ1-4; D gene ambiguous. The CDR3 runs to 14 residues. Germline assignment: CDR1 LGHNA and CDR2 YSLEER. Deletions cut 0 bases from V and 8 bases from J, with 10 bases between.

This chain uses TRBV9 with TRBJ1-4; D gene unclear. Trimming cost V 2 bases and J 3 bases, with 14 bases left between them. This CDR3 is built from 16 residues. CDR1 and CDR2 from the germline V gene are SGDLS and YYNGEE. DNA of the CDR3: TGTGCCAGCAGCGTTTCCTATCGGGTGGCTAATGAAAAACTGTTTTTT. Translating gives CASSVSYRVANEKLFF.

The V call is TRBV2, the J call TRBJ2-2, with TRBD1 as a possible D gene (6 bases). The CDR3 spans 17 residues. Between the trimmed V and J ends, which lost 5 bases and 4 bases, there was a span of 20 bases. The germline CDR1 and CDR2 sequences are SNHLY and FYNNEI. The chain's CDR3 is CASSRTGWGLSTGELFF. Here the CDR3 DNA reads TGTGCCAGCAGTAGAACAGGGTGGGGATTGAGCACCGGGGAGCTGTTTTTT.

This clone was observed a few times. This chain uses TRBV19 with TRBJ2-7; D unclear. Germline V CDR1 and CDR2: LNHDA, SQIVND (reference sequence). V shed 0 bases and J shed 0 bases, with 9 bases lying between them. There are 15 residues in the CDR3. In nucleotides, the CDR3 is TGTGCCAGTAGTATAGATGTGGGTGCCTCCTACGAGCAGTACTTC. It is translated as CASSIDVGASYEQYF.

This clone was counted a single time. This sequence joins TRBV6-5 and TRBJ1-2; D not resolved. Trimming took off 6 bases at V and 3 bases at J, with 17 bases between the two ends. The CDR3 spans 15 residues. Germline CDR1 and CDR2: MNHEY and SVGAGI. The DNA for the CDR3 is TGTGCCAGCAGGTCCTTGGGATCTCTCTACTATGGCTACACCTTC. Encoded protein: CASRSLGSLYYGYTF.

The CDR3 region is CASSEGQGVVGYTF. The CDR3 nucleotides read TGTGCCAGCAGTGAGGGACAGGGGGTTGTTGGCTACACCTTC. The chain joins TRBV6-9 to TRBJ1-2; 11 bases agree with TRBD1. This CDR3 is 14 amino acids long. J was trimmed by 7 bases and V by 5 bases; bases with no gene match: 6. CDR1 is MNHGY and CDR2 is SVAAGI in the germline V gene.

V and J are TRBV27 and TRBJ2-6; perhaps TRBD2 as D (5 bases). The CDR3 has 15 residues. V was cut by 2 bases and J by 4 bases, with 9 bases left in between. Germline V gene data show CDR1 as MNHEY and CDR2 as SMNVEV (reference sequence). CDR3 sequence reads: CASSLGSLGANVLTF. The CDR3 bases are TGTGCCAGCAGTTTAGGGAGCCTGGGGGCCAACGTCCTGACTTTC.

This chain joins TRBV29-1 and TRBJ2-5; D is unresolved. Germline CDR1 SQVTM, CDR2 ANQGSEA. The CDR3 runs 12 residues. The V and J ends lost 5 bases and 2 bases respectively, with 9 bases between them. DNA for the CDR3: TGCAGCGTTTATAACCAGCAAGAGACCCAGTACTTC. Translating it yields CSVYNQQETQYF.